This entry describes one T cell receptor (beta chain). In its sample, this clone was seen once. Which antigen it targets is not known. No much larger clone exists at a distance of one base, and base qualities are not known. The source of the sample is a study of control samples from healthy donors and cancer patients (TCRdb year 2020). The method behind the library was the immunoSEQ multiplex PCR assay. The clones in this table, taken by TCRdb from immuneACCESS, are in-frame only. Not every clone is retained; where verified, under half of the shortfall comes from an unresolved V gene, and the cause of the rest is unknown. In this sample the table shows some 220,000 clones, about 93% of which occur a single time. Approximately 1.5% of the sample comes from the top ten. The CDR3, from cysteine to phenylalanine, totals 16 residues. Just CDR3 DNA is preserved here, 48 bases in frame from base 1. V is clipped by 1 base and J by 1 base, and the sequence between their germline boundaries is 14 bases long.

The sequence links TRBV5-3 to TRBJ1-1; TRBD1 is a possible D gene, resting on 6 matching bases. TRBV5-3 qualifies as an ORF whose function is uncertain. The sample comprised blood. The sequence derives from a middle-aged man in good health. The DNA sequence is as follows: TGTGCCAGAAGCTTGTGGGACACCACTAGGAACACTGAAGCTTTCTTT. It translates to CARSLWDTTRNTEAFF.